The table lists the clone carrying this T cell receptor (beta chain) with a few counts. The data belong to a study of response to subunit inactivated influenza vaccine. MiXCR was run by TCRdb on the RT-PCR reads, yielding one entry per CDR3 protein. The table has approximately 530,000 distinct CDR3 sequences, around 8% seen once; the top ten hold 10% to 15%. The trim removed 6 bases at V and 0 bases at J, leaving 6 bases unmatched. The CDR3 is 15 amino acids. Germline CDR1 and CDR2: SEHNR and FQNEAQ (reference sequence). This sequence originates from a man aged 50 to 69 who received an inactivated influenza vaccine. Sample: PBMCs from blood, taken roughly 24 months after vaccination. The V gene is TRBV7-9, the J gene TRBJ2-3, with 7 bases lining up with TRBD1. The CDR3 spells CASRLPGQSTDTQYF. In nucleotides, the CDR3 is TGTGCCAGCAGGCTCCCGGGACAGAGCACAGATACGCAGTATTTT.